This TCR beta chain was identified in a study of T cells in Graves' hyperthyroidism and ophthalmopathy. Ten or more counts support this clonotype. TCR beta CDR3 region amplification was performed from RNA transcripts. RT-PCR in the first round (using the HTBI primer set) targeted the TCR CDR3. Via MiXCR, TCRdb re-called the multiplex PCR reads, giving one row per CDR3 protein. Among nearly 600,000 distinct CDR3 sequences, 11% to 15% were seen once, and the ten largest hold 4.5% to 6%. The CDR3 is 12 residues long. In germline, CDR1 is SGHDN, CDR2 FVKESK. Trimming left V 8 bases short and J 9 bases short, with 14 bases between.

The origin of this receptor is a young woman with Graves' hyperthyroidism that later progressed to Graves' ophthalmopathy. The specimen sequenced was blood. This sequence joins TRBV14 and TRBJ2-1; a possible D gene is TRBD2 (6 bases). In DNA form, the CDR3 reads TGTGCCAGCGATAAGATCGGGGGTGAGCAGTTCTTC. This translates into CASDKIGGEQFF. Complete variable domain (other parts from reference TRBV14 and TRBJ2-1): EAGVTQFPSHSVIEKGQTVTLRCDPISGHDNLYWYRRVMGKEIKFLLHFVKESKQDESGMPNNRFLAERTGGTYSTLKVQPAELEDSGVYFCASDKIGGEQFFGPGTRLTVL.